This T cell receptor beta chain was captured by sequencing in a study of regulatory T cells in long-lasting Graves disease. Time point specified: newly diagnosed GD, antithyroid drugs for less than 3 months. PBMC RNA was the source of the TCR library. Germline V gene sequence: CDR1 LGHDT, CDR2 YNNKEL (reference sequence). This CDR3 spans 13 amino acids. The V end lost 2 bases, the J end lost 2 bases, and 7 bases lay between the germline ends. Researchers made TCR beta libraries by using iRepertoire HTBI primers and running Arm-PCR on CDR3 regions. TCRdb re-called the multiplex PCR reads through MiXCR, storing one row per CDR3 protein. Counted here are around 500,000 distinct CDR3 sequences, about 16% occurring once; the ten biggest clones make up around 25%. This clonotype was seen a few times. These same records also appear under a second study, on T cells in Graves' hyperthyroidism and ophthalmopathy.

Material: peripheral blood mononuclear cells (PBMCs), obtained at new diagnosis, from a patient treated with antithyroid drugs. The chain carries TRBV3-1 and TRBJ2-7; D call uncertain. This TCR was sampled from a woman in her forties or fifties with Graves disease. In nucleotides, the CDR3 is TGTGCCAGCAGCCAATCGCCAGCCTACGAGCAGTACTTC. Residues: CASSQSPAYEQYF.